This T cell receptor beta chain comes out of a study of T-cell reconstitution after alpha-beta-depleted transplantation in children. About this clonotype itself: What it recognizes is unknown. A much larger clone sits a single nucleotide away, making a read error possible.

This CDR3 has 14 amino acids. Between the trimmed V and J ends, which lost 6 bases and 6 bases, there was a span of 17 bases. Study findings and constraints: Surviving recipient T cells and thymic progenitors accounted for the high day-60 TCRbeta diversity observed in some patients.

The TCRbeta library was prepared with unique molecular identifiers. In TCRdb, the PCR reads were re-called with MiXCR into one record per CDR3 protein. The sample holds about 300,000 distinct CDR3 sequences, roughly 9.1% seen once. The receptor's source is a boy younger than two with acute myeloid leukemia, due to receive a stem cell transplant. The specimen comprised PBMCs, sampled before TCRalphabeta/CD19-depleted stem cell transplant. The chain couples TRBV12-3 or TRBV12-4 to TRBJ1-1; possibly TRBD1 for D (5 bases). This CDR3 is CASSPGRGIAEAFF. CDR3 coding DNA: TGTGCCAGCAGCCCGGGACGGGGGATCGCTGAAGCTTTCTTT.